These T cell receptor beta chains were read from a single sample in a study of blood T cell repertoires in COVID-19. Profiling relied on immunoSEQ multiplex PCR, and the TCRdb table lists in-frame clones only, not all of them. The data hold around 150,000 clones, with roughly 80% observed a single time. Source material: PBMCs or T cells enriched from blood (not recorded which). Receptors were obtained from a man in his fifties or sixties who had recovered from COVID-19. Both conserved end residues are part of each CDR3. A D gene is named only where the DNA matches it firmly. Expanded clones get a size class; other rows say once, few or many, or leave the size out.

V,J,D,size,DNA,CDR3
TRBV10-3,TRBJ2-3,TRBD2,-,TGTGCCATCAGTGATACCCGGGGGGCAGATACGCAGTATTTT,CAISDTRGADTQYF
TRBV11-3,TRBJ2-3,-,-,TGTGCCAGCAGCCCAGGGACTTCAACTAGCACAGATACGCAGTATTTT,CASSPGTSTSTDTQYF
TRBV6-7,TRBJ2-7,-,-,TGTGCCAGCAGTTATTCGGGCTCCTACGAGCAGTACTTC,CASSYSGSYEQYF
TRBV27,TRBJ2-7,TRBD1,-,TGTGCCAGCAGTCTACTGGGACAGAGCGAGCAGTACTTC,CASSLLGQSEQYF
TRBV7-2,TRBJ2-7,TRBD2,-,TGTGCCAGCAGCTTCCTAGCGGGGGCAACCTACGAGCAGTACTTC,CASSFLAGATYEQYF
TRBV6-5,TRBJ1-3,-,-,TGTGCCAGCAGTTTTGGGGCCTCTGGAAACACCATATATTTT,CASSFGASGNTIYF
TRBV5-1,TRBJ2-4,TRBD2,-,TGCGCCAGCAGCTTGGGTTCCGGGGGGGCCAAAAACATTCAGTACTTC,CASSLGSGGAKNIQYF
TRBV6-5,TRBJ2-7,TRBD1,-,TGTGCCAGCAGAGCCGGGACAGGGGTATACGAGCAGTACTTC,CASRAGTGVYEQYF
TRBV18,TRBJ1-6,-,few,TGTGCCAGCTCACCGCTAGGTGCTGGACAACGAAATTCACCCCTCCACTTT,CASSPLGAGQRNSPLHF
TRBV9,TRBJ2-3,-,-,TGTGCCAGCAGCGTAGCTGTGGGGGGAGCCGGAGATACGCAGTATTTT,CASSVAVGGAGDTQYF
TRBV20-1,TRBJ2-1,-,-,TGCAGTCCTCGGGTGATCAATGAGCAGTTCTTC,CSPRVINEQFF
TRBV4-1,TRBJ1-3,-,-,TGCGCCAGCAGCCAAGGGCCGTCTGGAAACACCATATATTTT,CASSQGPSGNTIYF
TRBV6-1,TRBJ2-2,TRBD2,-,TGTGCCAGCAGTGGCCTAGCGGGGGGGGGCACCGGGGAGCTGTTTTTT,CASSGLAGGGTGELFF
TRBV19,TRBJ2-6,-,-,TGTGCCAGTAGGCGGGACAGTAACTCTGGGGCCAACGTCCTGACTTTC,CASRRDSNSGANVLTF
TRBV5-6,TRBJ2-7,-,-,TGTGCCAGCAGCTTACACAGGGACGCCTACGAGCAGTACTTC,CASSLHRDAYEQYF
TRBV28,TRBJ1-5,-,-,TGTGCCAGCAGTCTCAGGGATAATCAGCCCCAGCATTTT,CASSLRDNQPQHF
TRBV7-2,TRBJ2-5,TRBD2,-,TGTGCCAGCAGCTTGGGACTAGCGGGGGAAGAGACCCAGTACTTC,CASSLGLAGEETQYF
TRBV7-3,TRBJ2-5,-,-,TGTGCCAGCAGCTTAGGGGGGCAAGAGACCCAGTACTTC,CASSLGGQETQYF
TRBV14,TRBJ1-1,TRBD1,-,TGTGCCAGCAGCCAATCGACAGGGAGGACTGAAGCTTTCTTT,CASSQSTGRTEAFF
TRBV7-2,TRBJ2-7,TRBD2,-,TGTGCCAGCAGGACAAGCGGACTAGCGGAACCCTACGAGCAGTACTTC,CASRTSGLAEPYEQYF
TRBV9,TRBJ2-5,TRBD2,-,TGTGCCAGCAGCCCGTTTAGCGGGGTTCAAGAGACCCAGTACTTC,CASSPFSGVQETQYF
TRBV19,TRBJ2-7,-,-,TGTGCCAGTAGTATAGGACAGCCTCCCTACGAGCAGTACTTC,CASSIGQPPYEQYF
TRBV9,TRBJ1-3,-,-,TGTGCCAGCAGCGCCGACAATTCCGGCCGCTCTGGAAACACCATATATTTT,CASSADNSGRSGNTIYF
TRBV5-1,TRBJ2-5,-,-,TGCGCCAGCAGCTTGGGAGGGTCAGGCGGGGAGACCCAGTACTTC,CASSLGGSGGETQYF
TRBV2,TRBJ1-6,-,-,TGTGCCAGCATAACACTACAGGGTAATTCACCCCTCCACTTT,CASITLQGNSPLHF
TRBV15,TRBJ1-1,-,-,TGTGCCACCAGCGGACACGGTAGGGATACACTGAATGCTTTCTTT,CATSGHGRDTLNAFF